This T cell receptor (beta chain) stems from a study of blood T cells in healthy people across ages. Between the trimmed V and J ends, which lost 2 bases and 8 bases, there was a span of 18 bases. The CDR3 is 15 amino acids. From germline, CDR1 is MNHEY and CDR2 SVGEGT. A second PCR of 7 to 11 cycles used a sample-barcoded 5' primer and a J-beta primer mix. TCRdb itself ran the 5' RACE reads through MiXCR, one entry per CDR3 protein. Among about 1.8 million distinct CDR3 sequences listed, around half were seen once. Total RNA was extracted at no less than 6 micrograms per sample. The sequencing input was blood. The genes are TRBV6-2 or TRBV6-3 and TRBJ1-2; maybe TRBD1 (5 bases). The receptor comes from a woman in her 40s in good health. This chain's CDR3 is CASSYGTEGLGGYTF. DNA of the CDR3: TGTGCCAGCAGTTACGGGACGGAGGGCCTGGGAGGCTACACCTTC.